A single sample is the source of the 6 T cell receptor beta chains below, sequenced in a study of early T cells in non-severe SARS-CoV-2 infection. MiXCR was run by TCRdb on the 5' RACE reads, yielding one entry per CDR3 protein. This table has around 65,000 distinct CDR3 sequences, 10% to 15% appearing once. The sample consisted of whole blood, taken at baseline. The receptors derive from an adult who was a healthcare worker with PCR-confirmed SARS-CoV-2 infection or an uninfected control (not recorded which).

This chain joins TRBV6-2 or TRBV6-3 and TRBJ2-2; TRBD2 matches at 9 bases. Germline V CDR1 and CDR2: MNHEY, SVGEGT. The CDR3 consists of 19 residues. V dropped 0 bases and J dropped 1; count of bases not matched to a gene: 9. The CDR3 nucleotides are TGTGCCAGCAGTTACTCGATCTGGCTAGCGGGACAGAACACCGGGGAGCTGTTTTTT. Its translation is CASSYSIWLAGQNTGELFF.

This clonotype appeared a few times. V usage is TRBV20-1 and J usage is TRBJ1-1, with unresolved D. The CDR3 contains 13 residues. Trimming cost V 3 bases and J 1 base, with 9 bases left between them. Germline V gene sequence: CDR1 DFQATT, CDR2 SNEGSKA (reference sequence). The CDR3 bases are TGCAGTGCTAGCCGGGATCCGAACACTGAAGCTTTCTTT. It translates to CSASRDPNTEAFF.

The V and J genes are TRBV27 and TRBJ1-1; D call uncertain. With 5 bases removed from V and 3 bases from J, the gap between germline ends came to 10 bases. CDR3 size: 13 residues. Germline V gene sequence: CDR1 MNHEY, CDR2 SMNVEV (reference sequence). The CDR3 reads CASSPTDYTEAFF. CDR3 nucleotide sequence: TGTGCCAGCAGTCCGACGGATTACACTGAAGCTTTCTTT.

The gene calls are TRBV6-5 and TRBJ2-7; D is undetermined. The germline V gene encodes CDR1 MNHEY and CDR2 SVGAGI. The CDR3 loop spans 14 amino acids. Trimming left V 0 bases short and J 1 base short, with 7 bases between. The CDR3 spells CASSYSAGSYEQYF. The CDR3 DNA reads TGTGCCAGCAGTTACTCGGCCGGTTCCTACGAGCAGTACTTC.

This clonotype was seen more than once but under ten times. This chain links TRBV29-1 with TRBJ2-2; 10 bases agree with TRBD1. The CDR3 has 16 amino acids. From germline, CDR1 is SQVTM and CDR2 ANQGSEA. The ends lost 0 bases at V and 6 bases at J; junction bases unmatched: 7. The chain's CDR3 is CSVEDRQGALSGELFF. The CDR3 bases are TGCAGCGTTGAAGACCGACAGGGGGCTCTTTCCGGGGAGCTGTTTTTT.

This clonotype occurred many times. The rearrangement joins TRBV19 to TRBJ1-5, with 10 bases identical to TRBD1. CDR1 and CDR2 (germline): LNHDA, SQIVND (reference sequence). This CDR3 spans 13 amino acids. The J segment lost 7 bases and the V segment lost 10 bases, leaving 7 bases of the junction unmatched. CDR3 sequence: CATQGQGNQPQHF. As DNA, the CDR3 is TGTGCCACCCAGGGACAGGGGAACCAGCCCCAGCATTTT.